What follows is one TCR beta chain and its context. Its target is unknown. Replicate PCRs run on sorted subsets employed 200 to 250 ng DNA, approximately 30,000 T cell genomes. Some clones are missing from TCRdb's copy, which holds only in-frame ones; the method was immunoSEQ multiplex PCR. The data show 2 million or so clones, about 95% seen once. The data belong to a study of shared clonotypes between healthy human individuals. Terminally differentiated effector memory CD45RA+ cells were excluded from the naive CD8 cells, which were CD45RO-negative and positively selected for CCR7. Broader study findings: Blood alone was sampled, and tissue repertoires likely differ. Between a handful of donors, naive CD4 clonotypes were shared at a level of roughly 5.5%.

Sequenced sample: naive CD8+ T cells sorted from blood. The sequence derives from a man between 18 and 35 years old in good health.

The CDR3 bases are TGTGCCAGCAGTCCACGACAGGGAATGATCTACGAGCAGTACTTC. Its translation is CASSPRQGMIYEQYF. The J gene is TRBJ2-7, the V gene TRBV27, with 7 bases aligning to TRBD1. The CDR3 has 15 amino acids. In germline, CDR1 is MNHEY, CDR2 SMNVEV (reference sequence). The junction had 10 bases not matched to a gene; V was cut back by 5 bases and J by 3 bases.